Each of the 9 T cell receptor beta chains below was sequenced from the same sample in a study of cytomegalovirus exposure and HLA in healthy donors. A multiplex PCR was run with 60 Vbeta primers and 13 Jbeta primers. The assay was immunoSEQ multiplex PCR, and TCRdb's table has in-frame clones only and misses some. The sample lists about 59,000 clones; about 90% were seen once. The sample consisted of PBMCs. All receptors come from a young man in good health and CMV-seropositive.

The chain has TRBV18 and TRBJ2-2; D is possibly TRBD1 (5 bases). This CDR3 region has 15 residues. V lost 4 bases and J 2 bases, leaving 11 bases between the germline ends. Germline V gene data show CDR1 as KGHSH and CDR2 as LQKENI. The DNA for the CDR3 is TGTGCCAGCTCACGAGGACAAGATAACACCGGGGAGCTGTTTTTT. It specifies CASSRGQDNTGELFF.

This clone was observed once. The CDR3 sequence: CASSERSATYEQYF. For the CDR3, the DNA is TGTGCCAGCAGCGAGAGAAGCGCTACCTACGAGCAGTACTTC. The V gene is TRBV11-2, the J gene TRBJ2-7; D is undetermined. This CDR3 comprises 14 residues. Between the trimmed V and J ends, which lost 5 bases and 2 bases, there was a span of 13 bases. Germline loops: CDR1 SGHAT, CDR2 FQNNGV.

The chain combines TRBV15 with TRBJ2-7, with 8 nucleotides matching TRBD2. V shed 3 bases, J shed 3 bases, and the junction held 7 bases outside the gene matches. Germline assignment: CDR1 LNHNV and CDR2 YYDKDF (reference sequence). CDR3 length equals 15 residues. The CDR3 DNA follows: TGTGCCACCAGCAGGACACTAGCGGCCCTCTACGAGCAGTACTTC. Protein sequence: CATSRTLAALYEQYF.

This chain links TRBV5-1 with TRBJ2-2; 13 positions match TRBD2. Germline V lookup: CDR1 SGHRS, CDR2 YFSETQ. This CDR3 region has 18 residues. The V and J ends lost 4 bases and 0 bases, in that order; junction bases with no gene match: 6. CDR3 loop: CASSTTSGRVANTGELFF. The DNA for the CDR3 is TGCGCCAGCAGCACAACTAGCGGGAGGGTTGCGAACACCGGGGAGCTGTTTTTT.

Notes on this clone: This CDR3 is also generated by other DNA sequences in the sample. The genes are TRBV30 and TRBJ2-3; D uncertain. Germline-derived CDR1 and CDR2 are GTSNPN and SVGIG (reference sequence). This CDR3 is 12 amino acids long. Trimming took 2 bases from V and 0 from J, leaving 3 bases between them. As DNA, the CDR3 is TGTGCCTGGAGTCTGAGCACAGATACGCAGTATTTT. Protein: CAWSLSTDTQYF.

The chain recombines TRBV15 with TRBJ1-1; 8 bases agree with TRBD1. With 1 base clipped from V and 5 bases from J, the junction kept 0 bases outside the gene matches. The germline V gene has CDR1 LNHNV and CDR2 YYDKDF (reference sequence). This CDR3 region has 13 residues. The CDR3 DNA sequence: TGTGCCACCAGCAGAGGACAGGGGACTGAAGCTTTCTTT. As protein: CATSRGQGTEAFF.

The chain recombines TRBV28 with TRBJ1-3; D is unclear. Trimming stripped 7 bases from V and 3 bases from J, with 13 bases between. The CDR3 spans 14 residues. Per germline, CDR1 MDHEN and CDR2 SYDVKM. Here the CDR3 reads CASTERAVGNTIYF. DNA for the CDR3: TGTGCCAGCACCGAACGCGCGGTTGGAAACACCATATATTTT. The full variable domain, in which reference TRBV28 and TRBJ1-3 provide the parts outside the CDR3, is DVKVTQSSRYLVKRTGEKVFLECVQDMDHENMFWYRQDPGLGLRLIYFSYDVKMKEKGDIPEGYSVSREKKERFSLILESASTNQTSMYLCASTERAVGNTIYFGEGSWLTVV.

This chain connects TRBV19 to TRBJ2-1, with D unclear. CDR3 length: 16 amino acids. Germline V gives CDR1 LNHDA, CDR2 SQIVND (reference sequence). The V and J ends lost 3 bases and 0 bases respectively, with 12 bases between them. The CDR3 DNA sequence: TGTGCCAGTAGTATCTCAGGTTCGAGCTCCTACAATGAGCAGTTCTTC. Translated, it gives CASSISGSSSYNEQFF.

The chain combines TRBV28 with TRBJ2-5; no firm D call. The assigned J gene may be wrong: the sequence end matches TRBJ2-7 better. Germline V lookup: CDR1 MDHEN, CDR2 SYDVKM. This CDR3 contains 12 residues. The DNA for the CDR3 is TGTGCCAGCAGTCCGCCAAGCCCCGAGCAGTACTTC. Its translation: CASSPPSPEQYF.